The T cell receptor beta chain under discussion was sequenced for a study of shared clonotypes between healthy human individuals. Study details: The donor pool was made up of two women and a few men aged 18 to 49. Used for every donor were three CD4 naive, three CD4 memory, two CD8 naive and one CD8 memory plate.

CDR1 ENHRY and CDR2 SYGVKD come from the germline V gene. Trimming left V 0 bases short and J 0 bases short, with 9 bases between. This CDR3 spans 15 amino acids. Methods used by the authors: Because ImmunoSEQ provided only junction sequences with no quality scores, the filtering differed. Produced via immunoSEQ multiplex PCR; TCRdb's table is partial and in-frame only. V and J calls and clone size follow that table, whereas D and trimming were derived from the DNA. The sample contains about 2,100,000 clones, 85% to 95% of which appear only once. CD8 cells classed as naive were CD45RO-negative and positively selected for CCR7, excluding terminally differentiated effector memory CD45RA+ cells. Donors were healthy HIV-negative adults without recently reported acute infections or vaccinations.

The sequenced material came from naive CD8+ T cells from PBMCs. The receptor comes from a man aged 18 to 35 in good health. Some clones in this sample may be carry-over from other donors' samples. The genes are TRBV10-3 and TRBJ2-7, with D possibly being TRBD2 (5 bases). In nucleotides, the CDR3 is TGTGCCATCAGTGAGTCGATCGGGGTCTCCTACGAGCAGTACTTC. Its translation: CAISESIGVSYEQYF.